This T cell receptor beta chain was observed in a study of blood T cells in healthy people across ages. The CDR3 spans 11 residues. The V gene's germline CDR1 is MNHNY and CDR2 SVGAGI (reference sequence). Trimming cost V 6 bases and J 10 bases, with 13 bases left between them. Primers used in a second PCR of roughly 6 to 12 cycles were a sample-barcoded 5' primer and a J-beta primer mix. Each CDR3 protein is one row after TCRdb ran MiXCR on the 5' RACE reads. The sample records over 600,000 distinct CDR3 sequences, approximately 53% being singletons. The source is a man aged 35 to 55 in good health. This rearrangement joins TRBV6-6 to TRBJ2-7, with D possibly matching TRBD2 (5 bases). Sequenced sample: blood. CDR3 loop: CASSMAGGQYF. The CDR3 nucleotides read TGTGCCAGCAGCATGGCCGGAGGACAGTACTTC.